The present entry profiles one T cell receptor (beta chain) with its context. Only in-frame clones appear in the TCRdb table, and some are missing; sequencing was by immunoSEQ multiplex PCR. The sample includes 110,000 or so clones, 87% of them seen just once. This sample is drawn from a study of blood T cell repertoires in COVID-19. The CDR3 has 16 residues. V lost 5 bases to trimming and J lost 5 bases, with 21 bases between them. Germline assignment: CDR1 MNHEY and CDR2 SVGEGT. This clonotype originated in a woman aged 45 to 65 with acute or convalescent COVID-19. Sequencing used peripheral blood. The chain carries TRBV6-2 or TRBV6-3 and TRBJ1-1; the D gene is possibly TRBD1 (6 bases). Written as DNA, the CDR3 is TGTGCCAGCAGTCCCTCCCCGGGGGGCCGGGGTACTGAAGCTTTCTTT. This encodes CASSPSPGGRGTEAFF.